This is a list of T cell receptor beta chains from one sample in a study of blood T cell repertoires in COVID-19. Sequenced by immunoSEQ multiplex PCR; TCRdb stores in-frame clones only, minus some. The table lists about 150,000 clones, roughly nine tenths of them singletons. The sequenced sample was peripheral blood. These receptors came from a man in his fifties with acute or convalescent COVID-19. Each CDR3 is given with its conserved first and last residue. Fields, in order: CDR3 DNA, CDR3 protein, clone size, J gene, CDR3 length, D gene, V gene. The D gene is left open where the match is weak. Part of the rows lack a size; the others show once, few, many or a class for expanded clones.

TGTGCCAGCAGTTACCGGGACAAGGGTTTTGCTGGTGGGAATGAGCAGTTCTTC | CASSYRDKGFAGGNEQFF | . | TRBJ2-1 | 18 | . | TRBV6-2/TRBV6-3
TGTGCCAGTAGTGCGACCTCTAGAGGGAGTTCCTACGAGCAGTACTTC | CASSATSRGSSYEQYF | . | TRBJ2-7 | 16 | . | TRBV19
TGTGCCAGCAGCTTAACTAGCGGGAGCTACGAGACCCAGTACTTC | CASSLTSGSYETQYF | . | TRBJ2-5 | 15 | TRBD2 | TRBV7-7
TGTGCCAGCAGCTTTTATAACAGACAAGAGACCCAGTACTTC | CASSFYNRQETQYF | . | TRBJ2-5 | 14 | . | TRBV7-9
TGTGCCAGCTCACCTCTCGGACAGGGGGTTTTTCCGGGCGGCTACACCTTC | CASSPLGQGVFPGGYTF | . | TRBJ1-2 | 17 | TRBD1 | TRBV18
TGTGCCAGCAGCTTGGTTAATCTGAATTCACCCCTCCACTTT | CASSLVNLNSPLHF | . | TRBJ1-6 | 14 | . | TRBV5-5
TGTGCCAGCAGTTACGGGGGGGCCCCCTACGAGCAGTACTTC | CASSYGGAPYEQYF | . | TRBJ2-7 | 14 | . | TRBV6-5
TGTGCCACCAGCCCCCAGGGGACGAACGTCCACGAGCAGTACTTC | CATSPQGTNVHEQYF | . | TRBJ2-7 | 15 | . | TRBV15
TGTGCCAGCAGCCAGCCGGGGTCCCTTGAAAAACTGTTTTTT | CASSQPGSLEKLFF | . | TRBJ1-4 | 14 | . | TRBV4-2
TGTGCCAGCAGCTTAGGACAGAACTCTGGAAACACCATATATTTT | CASSLGQNSGNTIYF | . | TRBJ1-3 | 15 | . | TRBV7-2
TGCAGTGCTGAGGCCAGATTCGAAGCTTTCTTT | CSAEARFEAFF | . | TRBJ1-1 | 11 | . | TRBV20-1
TGTGCCAGCAGCCCCTTTGTCGGGGGGCCGGTGGAGACCCAGTACTTC | CASSPFVGGPVETQYF | . | TRBJ2-5 | 16 | . | TRBV9
TGTGCCAGTAGTATTTTGCAGAACAATCAGCCCCAGCATTTT | CASSILQNNQPQHF | . | TRBJ1-5 | 14 | . | TRBV19
TGTGCCAGCAGTTTCTACTATGCCGGGGAGCTGTTTTTT | CASSFYYAGELFF | . | TRBJ2-2 | 13 | . | TRBV6-6
TGTGCCTGGAGTGGCATTACAGGGGGCAATCAGCCCCAGCATTTT | CAWSGITGGNQPQHF | . | TRBJ1-5 | 15 | TRBD1 | TRBV30
TGCGCCAGCAGCTTGGGACTAGCGGGGGGCTACAATGAGCAGTTCTTC | CASSLGLAGGYNEQFF | . | TRBJ2-1 | 16 | TRBD2 | TRBV5-1
TGTGCCAGCTCACCGTCACAGCCCGGGACAGGGGGCAGCTATGGCTACACCTTC | CASSPSQPGTGGSYGYTF | . | TRBJ1-2 | 18 | TRBD1 | TRBV18
TGTGCCAGCAGTGAAGCCACAGGGGCGGATACGCAGTATTTT | CASSEATGADTQYF | . | TRBJ2-3 | 14 | TRBD1 | TRBV2
TGTGCCAGCAGCCCAACCCAACGGGGTCAGAGTCAGCCCCAGCATTTT | CASSPTQRGQSQPQHF | once | TRBJ1-5 | 16 | . | TRBV6-6
TGTGCCAGCAGCTTAGGCGGGAGGGGTCCCTACGAGCAGTACTTC | CASSLGGRGPYEQYF | . | TRBJ2-7 | 15 | TRBD2 | TRBV7-2
TGTGCCAGTAGTATTGGACAGGGTACGGAAAAACTGTTTTTT | CASSIGQGTEKLFF | . | TRBJ1-4 | 14 | TRBD1 | TRBV19
TGTGCCAGCAGCTATGGAGGGGCCTACGAGCAGTACTTC | CASSYGGAYEQYF | . | TRBJ2-7 | 13 | . | TRBV7-8
TGTGCCATCAGTGATCTAGCGGGAGGCCCAGATACGCAGTATTTT | CAISDLAGGPDTQYF | . | TRBJ2-3 | 15 | TRBD2 | TRBV10-3
TGCGCCAGCAGCCAAGTTGGAGATTTACTAGCCAAAAACATTCAGTACTTC | CASSQVGDLLAKNIQYF | . | TRBJ2-4 | 17 | . | TRBV4-1
TGTGCCAGCAGCTCTGCCGCCGGGACACTGAACACTGAAGCTTTCTTT | CASSSAAGTLNTEAFF | . | TRBJ1-1 | 16 | . | TRBV9
TGTGCCAGCTCACCAGGGGCAGGTAATCAGCCCCAGCATTTT | CASSPGAGNQPQHF | . | TRBJ1-5 | 14 | . | TRBV18
TGTGCCAGCAGTTCGTCGACTGAAGCTTTCTTT | CASSSSTEAFF | . | TRBJ1-1 | 11 | . | TRBV12-3/TRBV12-4
TGTGCCAGCTCACTCTTTGACAGCGCGGGGGACGTCCTGACTTTC | CASSLFDSAGDVLTF | . | TRBJ2-6 | 15 | TRBD2 | TRBV18
TGTGCCAGTAGGGGGGGGGCCAGTAACACAGATACGCAGTATTTT | CASRGGASNTDTQYF | . | TRBJ2-3 | 15 | . | TRBV19
TGTGCCAGCAGCCCAGGTGCTTTTGGCAATCAGCCCCAGCATTTT | CASSPGAFGNQPQHF | . | TRBJ1-5 | 15 | . | TRBV7-9
TGTGCCACCGGACTAGCCCCAACCGGGGAGCTGTTTTTT | CATGLAPTGELFF | . | TRBJ2-2 | 13 | TRBD2 | TRBV6-5
TGTGCCTGGATGCGACAGGGACCCTACGAGCAGTACTTC | CAWMRQGPYEQYF | . | TRBJ2-7 | 13 | TRBD1 | TRBV30